This T cell receptor beta chain was retrieved from a study of memory CD4+ T cells and cytomegalovirus serostatus. On this clone: Its antigen is as yet unknown.

V gave up 6 bases and J gave up 12 bases, with 17 bases separating them. CDR1 is LNHDA, CDR2 SQIVND, per germline (reference sequence). CDR3 length: 13 residues. In the authors' workflow: Out-of-frame sequences were removed, leaving 2 million to 2.5 million distinct TCRbeta sequences. The repertoire was sequenced with immunoSEQ multiplex PCR; TCRdb's copy has only in-frame clones and lacks some. Clonal size and the V and J genes are those of that table, whereas D and trimming came from the DNA. The sample lists some 39,000 clones, 70% to 80% seen once, with 0.79% in the top ten. Study conclusions and caveats: The CMV-associated TCR signature appears largely within the CD4+ memory repertoire. Of roughly 180 reported CMV TCRbeta sequences, 65 to 85 were found in memory CD4+ repertoires.

The sort gate was single viable CD3+CD4+CD8-CD45RO+ cells for memory CD4+ T cells. The TCR sequence derives from an adult in good health and CMV-seronegative. The sample taken for sequencing was memory CD4+ T cells from blood. The J gene is TRBJ1-4, the V gene TRBV19; no clear D. The CDR3 nucleotides read TGTGCCAGTAGCTACGTAACGGACCGGCAACTGTTTTTT. Its translation: CASSYVTDRQLFF.